The 2 T cell receptor beta chains below were found in one sample sequenced in a study of cytomegalovirus exposure and HLA in healthy donors. The primer mix had 60 Vbeta and 13 Jbeta primers. This table comes from immunoSEQ multiplex PCR, and its TCRdb copy is limited to in-frame clones, with some not included. The sample yields more than 65,000 clones, roughly two thirds seen once. Material for sequencing was PBMCs. These receptors originate from a woman in her 50s in good health and CMV-seropositive.

This chain uses TRBV7-8 with TRBJ1-2, with 8 bases that match TRBD1. CDR3 length: 14 residues. Germline CDR1 SGHVS, CDR2 FQNEAQ. Trimming cost V 4 bases and J 8 bases; bases outside gene matches: 9. CDR3 nucleotides: TGTGCCAGCAGCTCCGGACAGGGTGGTTGGGGCTACACCTTC. Protein: CASSSGQGGWGYTF.

This chain links TRBV11-2 with TRBJ2-3, with 10 bases identical to TRBD2. This CDR3 has 13 amino acids. Germline V gene lookup returns CDR1 SGHAT and CDR2 FQNNGV. J gave up 4 bases and V 5 bases, and 0 bases lay outside the gene matches. The chain's CDR3 is CASSSGGADTQYF. DNA of the CDR3: TGTGCCAGCAGCAGCGGGGGGGCAGATACGCAGTATTTT.